Sequencing of this TCR beta chain was carried out in a study of T cell responses to AZD1222 COVID-19 vaccine listed by TCRdb under 2021. Study-level background: A total of just over 230 trial participants underwent TCR sequencing, of whom 207 had received two doses of AZD1222 and some 26 had received two doses of the MenACWY control vaccine. Trial participants were enrolled by age into 18-55, 56-69 and 70-plus year subgroups, with about 150, 28 and 57 TCR-sequenced participants respectively.

The label giving this sample's time point can be read as: about 28 days (+/-7) after the second vaccine dose. AZD1222 recipients whose second dose came at about 4 weeks and those whose second dose came at about 12 weeks were combined into one group, since spike-specific TCR depth and breadth did not differ between the two schedules. Vaccinee samples came from UK trials COV001 and COV002, including a single-blind randomized controlled phase 2/3 trial of AZD1222 (ChAdOx1 nCoV-19) in healthy adults. Trial participant PBMC samples were collected at day 0 and day 28 after the second dose for TCRbeta chain sequencing. General conclusions and limits of the study: A significant rise in spike-specific TCR breadth and depth was observed after two AZD1222 doses relative to day 0 and relative to MenACWY recipients. CD4 TCRs associated with the vaccine covered the entire spike protein, and the dominant responses were in regions 160-218 and 743-854. Because no samples from the day 14 peak response were available, repertoires could be characterized only after the peak T cell response. Most participants were white British and females outnumbered males, and the authors suggested that clonal diversity may have been underestimated. Reportedly, almost half of the unique spike-specific TCRs recognized epitopes lying outside the regions that are mutated in the B.1.351 and B.1.1.7 variants. Conclusions about previously exposed vaccinees are limited, since just 6 or 7 AZD1222 recipients were seropositive for SARS-CoV-2 at baseline. In the small 56-69-year group, the increase in depth fell short of significance, most likely because of low power.

According to the germline V gene, CDR1 reads SGHDT and CDR2 reads YYEEEE. Reading from cysteine to phenylalanine, the CDR3 counts 17 amino acids. This entry keeps only the CDR3 DNA: 51 bases, framed from base 1. V loses 4 bases at its end and J loses 8 bases; junction bases beyond the gene matches: 16. The CDR3 regions of human TCRbeta chains were analyzed by immunosequencing. The authors processed their data as follows. TCRs in the repertoires were matched against a reference library of SARS-CoV-2-specific TCRs that had been generated with the MIRA antigen-specificity platform. Breadth was defined as the fraction of unique TCRs that were SARS-CoV-2-associated. Depth was defined as the fraction of total T cells that were SARS-CoV-2-associated. Using the MIRA data, each spike-specific TCR was mapped to the spike region that the TCR reacts to and placed in a CD4 or CD8 class. Log10-transformed breadth and depth values were compared by one-way ANOVA with Sidak's multiple comparisons tests. The table comes from immuneACCESS by way of TCRdb, which keeps in-frame sequences with V and J called. Part of the clones is missing from these tables; in studies checked, under half for an unresolved V gene and the rest for unknown reasons. V and J calls and clone size follow that table, whereas D and trimming were derived from the DNA. Counted in this sample were about 48,000 clones; 70% to 90% of them appeared once. The ten largest clones represent 5.3% of the sample.

On this clone itself: Which antigen it targets is not known. Base-call qualities are not available, and no considerably larger clone is one nucleotide away.

The input for sequencing was peripheral blood, taken 28 days after the second AZD1222 dose. The rearrangement combines TRBV5-6 with TRBJ2-1; TRBD2 agrees with 9 junctional bases. This TCR was sampled from an adult who received the AZD1222 COVID-19 vaccine. DNA sequence: TGTGCCAGCAGCCACCTTAAAGCGGGGGGCTTAGGGGATGAGCAGTTCTTC. Translated, it gives CASSHLKAGGLGDEQFF.